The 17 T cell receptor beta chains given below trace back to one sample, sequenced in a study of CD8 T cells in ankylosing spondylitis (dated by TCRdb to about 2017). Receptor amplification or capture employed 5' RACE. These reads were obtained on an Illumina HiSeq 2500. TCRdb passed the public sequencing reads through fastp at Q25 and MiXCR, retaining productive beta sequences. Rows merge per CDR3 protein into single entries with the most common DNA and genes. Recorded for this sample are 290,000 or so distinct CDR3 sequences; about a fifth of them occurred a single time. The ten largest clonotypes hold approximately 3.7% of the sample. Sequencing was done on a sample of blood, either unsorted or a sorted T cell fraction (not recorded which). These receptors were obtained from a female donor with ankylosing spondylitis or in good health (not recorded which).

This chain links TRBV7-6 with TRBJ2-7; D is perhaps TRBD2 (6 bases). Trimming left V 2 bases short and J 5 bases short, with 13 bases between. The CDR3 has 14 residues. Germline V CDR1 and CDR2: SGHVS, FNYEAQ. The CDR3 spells CASSLYEGGNEQYF. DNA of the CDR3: TGTGCCAGCAGCTTATATGAGGGAGGCAACGAGCAGTACTTC.

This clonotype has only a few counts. The CDR3 coding sequence is TGCAGTGCCTTGGACAGGGTAGACAAAAACATTCAGTACTTC. Amino acid sequence: CSALDRVDKNIQYF. The rearrangement uses TRBV20-1 and TRBJ2-4, with 8 bases matching TRBD1. Germline values: CDR1 DFQATT, CDR2 SNEGSKA (reference sequence). This CDR3 spans 14 amino acids. V was pared by 6 bases and J by 3 bases, with 7 bases of the junction left unmatched.

CDR3 in amino acids: CSFRDFYEQYF. CDR3 coding DNA: TGCAGCTTCCGGGACTTCTACGAGCAGTACTTC. The genes are TRBV29-1 and TRBJ2-7; D possibly corresponds to TRBD2 (6 bases). Germline V gene sequence: CDR1 SQVTM, CDR2 ANQGSEA. Deletions cut 8 bases from V and 3 bases from J, with 11 bases between. The CDR3 totals 11 residues.

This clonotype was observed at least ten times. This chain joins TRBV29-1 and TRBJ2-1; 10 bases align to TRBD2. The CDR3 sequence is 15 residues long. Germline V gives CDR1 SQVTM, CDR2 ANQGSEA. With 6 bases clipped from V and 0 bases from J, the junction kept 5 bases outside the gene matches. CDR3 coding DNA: TGCAGCGTGCTAGCGGGAGAGAGCTCCTACAATGAGCAGTTCTTC. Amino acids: CSVLAGESSYNEQFF.

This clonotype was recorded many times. The CDR3: CATSSFLAGGTDTQYF. The CDR3 DNA sequence: TGTGCCACCAGCAGCTTCCTAGCGGGGGGCACAGATACGCAGTATTTT. This rearrangement joins TRBV15 to TRBJ2-3; 10 nucleotides agree with TRBD2. Trimming removed 3 bases from V and 1 base from J; junction bases left unmatched: 4. Germline V gives CDR1 LNHNV, CDR2 YYDKDF (reference sequence). The CDR3 loop spans 16 amino acids.

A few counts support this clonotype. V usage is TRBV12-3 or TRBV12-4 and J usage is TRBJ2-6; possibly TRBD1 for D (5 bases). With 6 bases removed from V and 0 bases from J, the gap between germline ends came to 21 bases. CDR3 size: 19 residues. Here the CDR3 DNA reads TGTGCCAGCAGATCAGGGATTGGCCGATACACCTCTGGGGCCAACGTCCTGACTTTC. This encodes CASRSGIGRYTSGANVLTF.

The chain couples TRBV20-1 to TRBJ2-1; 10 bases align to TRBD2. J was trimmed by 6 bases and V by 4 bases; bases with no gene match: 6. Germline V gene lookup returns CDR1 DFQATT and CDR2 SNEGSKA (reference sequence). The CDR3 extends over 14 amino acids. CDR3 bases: TGCAGTGCTAAACTAGCGGGACAAACCAATGAGCAGTTCTTC. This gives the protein CSAKLAGQTNEQFF.

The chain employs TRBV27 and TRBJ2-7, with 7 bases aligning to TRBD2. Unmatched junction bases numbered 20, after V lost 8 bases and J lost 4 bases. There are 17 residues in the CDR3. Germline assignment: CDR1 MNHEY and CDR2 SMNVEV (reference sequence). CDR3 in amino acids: CASCSGILTSSGYEQYF. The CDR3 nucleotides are TGTGCCAGCTGCTCCGGGATCCTGACTAGCTCGGGGTACGAGCAGTACTTC.

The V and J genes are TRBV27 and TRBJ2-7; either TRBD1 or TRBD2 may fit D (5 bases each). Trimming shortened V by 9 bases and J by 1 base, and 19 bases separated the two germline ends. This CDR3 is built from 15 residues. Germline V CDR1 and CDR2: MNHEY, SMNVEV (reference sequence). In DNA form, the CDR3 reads TGTGCCAGTGTAGGTTTGGGGACGCCTTCCTACGAGCAGTACTTC. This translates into CASVGLGTPSYEQYF.

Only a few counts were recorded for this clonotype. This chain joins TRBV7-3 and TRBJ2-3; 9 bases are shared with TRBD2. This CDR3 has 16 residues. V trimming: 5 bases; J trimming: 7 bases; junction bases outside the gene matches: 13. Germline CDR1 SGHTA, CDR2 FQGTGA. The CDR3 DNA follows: TGTGCCAGCAGCGCGGGGGGGAGGTATACTCCTTATACGCAGTATTTT. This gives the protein CASSAGGRYTPYTQYF.

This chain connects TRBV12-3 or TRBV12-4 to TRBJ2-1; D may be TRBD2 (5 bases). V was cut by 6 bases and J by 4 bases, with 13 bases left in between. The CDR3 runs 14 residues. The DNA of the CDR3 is TGTGCCAGCAGCCTCGGGGAAATATACAATGAGCAGTTCTTC. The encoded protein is CASSLGEIYNEQFF.

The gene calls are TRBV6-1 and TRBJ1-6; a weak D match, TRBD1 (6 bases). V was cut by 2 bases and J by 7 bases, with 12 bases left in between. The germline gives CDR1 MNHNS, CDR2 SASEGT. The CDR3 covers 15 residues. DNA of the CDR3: TGTGCCAGCAGTGAACTAGGACAGCGGAATTCACCCCTCCACTTT. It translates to CASSELGQRNSPLHF.

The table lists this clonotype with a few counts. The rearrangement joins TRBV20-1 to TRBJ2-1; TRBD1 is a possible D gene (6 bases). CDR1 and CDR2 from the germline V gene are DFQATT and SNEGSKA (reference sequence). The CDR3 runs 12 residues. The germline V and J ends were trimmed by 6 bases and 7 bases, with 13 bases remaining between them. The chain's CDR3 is CSAPKGVNEQFF. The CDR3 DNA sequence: TGCAGTGCCCCAAAGGGGGTGAATGAGCAGTTCTTC.

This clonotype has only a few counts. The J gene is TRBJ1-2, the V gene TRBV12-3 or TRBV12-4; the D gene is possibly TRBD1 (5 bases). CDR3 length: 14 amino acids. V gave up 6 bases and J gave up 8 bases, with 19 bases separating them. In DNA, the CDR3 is TGTGCCAGCAGACCCTTAGGCGACAGCCAGGGCTACACCTTC. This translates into CASRPLGDSQGYTF.

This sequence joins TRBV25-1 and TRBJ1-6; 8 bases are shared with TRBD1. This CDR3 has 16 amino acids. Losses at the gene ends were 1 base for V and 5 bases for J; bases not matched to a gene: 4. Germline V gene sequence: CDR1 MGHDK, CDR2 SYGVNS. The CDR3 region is CASSELGQGHNSPLHF. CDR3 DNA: TGTGCCAGCAGTGAATTAGGACAGGGTCATAATTCACCCCTCCACTTT.

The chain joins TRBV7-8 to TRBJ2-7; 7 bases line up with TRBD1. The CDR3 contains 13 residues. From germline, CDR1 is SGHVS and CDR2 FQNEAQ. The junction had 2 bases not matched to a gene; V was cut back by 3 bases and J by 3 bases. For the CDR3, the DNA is TGTGCCAGCAGCTTGAGACAGGGCTACGAGCAGTACTTC. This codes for CASSLRQGYEQYF.

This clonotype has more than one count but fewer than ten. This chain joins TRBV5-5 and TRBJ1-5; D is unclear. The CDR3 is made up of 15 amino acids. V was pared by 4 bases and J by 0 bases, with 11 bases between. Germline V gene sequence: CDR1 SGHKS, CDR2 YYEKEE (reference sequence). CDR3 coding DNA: TGTGCCAGCAGCCCCGGGAGGCATAGCAATCAGCCCCAGCATTTT. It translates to CASSPGRHSNQPQHF.